Listed here are 27 T cell receptor beta chains from one sample, sequenced in a study of T cell responses to AZD1222 COVID-19 vaccine. This table comes from immunoSEQ multiplex PCR, and its TCRdb copy is limited to in-frame clones, with some not included. The table includes more than 95,000 clones, 80% to 95% detected once. The specimen was peripheral blood, collected on day 0 of MenACWY control vaccination. These receptor sequences come from an adult in good health.

This chain connects TRBV30 to TRBJ2-5; 10 bases agree with TRBD2. CDR1 GTSNPN and CDR2 SVGIG come from the germline V gene (reference sequence). The length of the CDR3 is 13 residues. With 7 bases clipped from V and 1 base from J, the junction kept 3 bases outside the gene matches. CDR3 amino acids: CASAGGFQETQYF. CDR3 nucleotide sequence: TGTGCCTCAGCGGGAGGGTTCCAAGAGACCCAGTACTTC.

A single count supports this clone. The chain links TRBV28 to TRBJ1-4; D gene unclear. The germline V and J ends were trimmed by 5 bases and 0 bases, with 13 bases remaining between them. Germline assignment: CDR1 MDHEN and CDR2 SYDVKM. The CDR3 covers 16 residues. This chain's CDR3 is CASSAAGIATNEKLFF. CDR3 nucleotides: TGTGCCAGCAGTGCCGCAGGAATAGCAACTAATGAAAAACTGTTTTTT.

The V and J genes are TRBV6-2 or TRBV6-3 and TRBJ1-6; D perhaps matches TRBD1 (5 bases). Between the trimmed V and J ends, which lost 7 bases and 8 bases, there was a span of 15 bases. Per germline, CDR1 MNHEY and CDR2 SVGEGT. The length of the CDR3 is 14 residues. In nucleotides, the CDR3 is TGTGCCAGCACCCCGGGGACCGACTATTCACCCCTCCACTTT. Protein sequence: CASTPGTDYSPLHF.

The V and J genes are TRBV20-1 and TRBJ1-1, with D possibly matching TRBD1 (5 bases). The CDR3 has 11 amino acids. Germline-derived CDR1 and CDR2 are DFQATT and SNEGSKA (reference sequence). Here the CDR3 DNA reads TGCATGCAGGGTGTGAACACTGAAGCTTTCTTT. Encoded protein: CMQGVNTEAFF.

The chain is built from TRBV5-1 and TRBJ2-6, with TRBD1 identical over 8 bases. The germline CDR1 and CDR2 sequences are SGHRS and YFSETQ. The V and J ends lost 0 bases and 4 bases, in that order; junction bases with no gene match: 9. The CDR3 is made up of 18 amino acids. CDR3 residues: CASSLVSQGAGGANVLTF. The CDR3 DNA is TGCGCCAGCAGCTTGGTATCGCAGGGGGCAGGAGGGGCCAACGTCCTGACTTTC.

This sequence joins TRBV27 and TRBJ1-2, with TRBD1 matching 9 bases. The CDR3 covers 14 residues. Germline CDR1 MNHEY, CDR2 SMNVEV (reference sequence). The V and J ends lost 5 bases and 3 bases, in that order; junction bases with no gene match: 4. In nucleotides, the CDR3 is TGTGCCAGCAGTCATCGGGACAGGGACTATGGCTACACCTTC. Amino acid sequence: CASSHRDRDYGYTF.

This chain uses TRBV23-1 with TRBJ2-7; the D gene is possibly TRBD1 (6 bases). TRBV23-1 is labeled an ORF, and its function is uncertain. V shed 2 bases and J shed 2 bases, with 13 bases lying between them. The CDR3 length is 15 residues. The CDR3 region has the DNA TGCGCCAGCAGTCAAAATGGACAGTTACCCTACGAGCAGTACTTC. It is translated as CASSQNGQLPYEQYF.

The rearrangement uses TRBV3-1 (or the pseudogene TRBV3-2) and TRBJ2-1; D ambiguous. Germline CDR1 reads LGHDT; CDR2 reads YNNKEL (reference sequence). V lost 3 bases and J 6 bases, leaving 6 bases between the germline ends. The CDR3 sequence is 12 residues long. CDR3 region: CASSHIANEQFF. Here the CDR3 DNA reads TGTGCCAGCAGCCATATCGCCAATGAGCAGTTCTTC.

This rearrangement joins TRBV11-3 to TRBJ2-3; 9 bases are a match to TRBD2. Trimming cost V 4 bases and J 0 bases; bases outside gene matches: 2. CDR1 and CDR2 from the germline V gene are SGHNT and YENEEA. The CDR3 sequence is 15 residues long. Written as DNA, the CDR3 is TGTGCCAGCAGCTCGACTAGCGGTAGCACAGATACGCAGTATTTT. Translated, it gives CASSSTSGSTDTQYF.

J is TRBJ2-3 and V is TRBV12-3 or TRBV12-4; no clear D gene. The CDR3 has 12 residues. V lost 5 bases, J lost 3 bases, and 6 bases lay in between. The DNA for the CDR3 is TGTGCCAGCAGTCTACGGACAGATACGCAGTATTTT. It translates to CASSLRTDTQYF.

The chain carries TRBV24-1 and TRBJ1-5; possibly TRBD1 for D (6 bases). Germline V gives CDR1 KGHDR, CDR2 SFDVKD. This CDR3 region has 15 residues. Trimming shortened V by 4 bases and J by 5 bases, and 14 bases separated the two germline ends. CDR3 sequence reads: CATSDPTGNDQPQHF. CDR3 nucleotide sequence: TGTGCCACCAGTGACCCCACAGGGAACGATCAGCCCCAGCATTTT.

CDR3 sequence (DNA): TGTGCCAGCAGCAGGGACATACCCTCTGGGGCCAACGTCCTGACTTTC. Amino acid sequence: CASSRDIPSGANVLTF. The chain has TRBV7-6 and TRBJ2-6, with a tentative D call TRBD1 (6 bases). Trimming cost V 5 bases and J 0 bases, with 11 bases left between them. The V gene's germline CDR1 is SGHVS and CDR2 FNYEAQ. This CDR3 spans 16 amino acids. Full variable domain (remainder filled in from reference TRBV7-6 and TRBJ2-6): GAGVSQSPRYKVTKRGQDVALRCDPISGHVSLYWYRQALGQGPEFLTYFNYEAQQDKSGLPNDRFSAERPEGSISTLTIQRTEQRDSAMYRCASSRDIPSGANVLTFGAGSRLTVL.

V gene TRBV7-8 combines with J gene TRBJ1-1; the D is unclear. V was pared by 0 bases and J by 0 bases, with 8 bases between. The CDR3 is made up of 15 amino acids. Germline values: CDR1 SGHVS, CDR2 FQNEAQ. The DNA for the CDR3 is TGTGCCAGCAGCTTAGCGGGCATCGTGAACACTGAAGCTTTCTTT. The encoded protein is CASSLAGIVNTEAFF. Full variable domain (missing parts from reference TRBV7-8 and TRBJ1-1): GAGVSQSPRYKVAKRGQDVALRCDPISGHVSLFWYQQALGQGPEFLTYFQNEAQLDKSGLPSDRFFAERPEGSVSTLKIQRTQQEDSAVYLCASSLAGIVNTEAFFGQGTRLTVV.

The chain couples TRBV28 to TRBJ1-2, with D possibly TRBD1 on 5 matching bases. The CDR3 is 13 residues long. The V gene lost 7 bases and the J gene lost 1 base, with 10 bases spanning the gap. In germline, CDR1 is MDHEN, CDR2 SYDVKM. CDR3 sequence reads: CASTPGHNYGYTF. The CDR3 coding sequence is TGTGCCAGCACCCCCGGACATAACTATGGCTACACCTTC.

This rearrangement joins TRBV28 to TRBJ2-7; D is unclear. CDR1 is MDHEN, CDR2 SYDVKM, per germline. This CDR3 spans 15 amino acids. Between the trimmed V and J ends, which lost 2 bases and 2 bases, there was a span of 13 bases. Here the CDR3 DNA reads TGTGCCAGCAGTTTACCCGCCCCACTCGCCTACGAGCAGTACTTC. Translated: CASSLPAPLAYEQYF.

The V call is TRBV28, the J call TRBJ1-4; D is unresolved. This CDR3 is 18 amino acids long. Germline CDR1 is MDHEN and CDR2 is SYDVKM. V gave up 5 bases and J gave up 0 bases, with 19 bases separating them. The CDR3 region has the DNA TGTGCCAGCAGTGCCCGACACTTGGAAGATGCAACTAATGAAAAACTGTTTTTT. Amino acid sequence: CASSARHLEDATNEKLFF.

The chain couples TRBV7-9 to TRBJ1-6; the D gene is possibly TRBD1 (5 bases). The CDR3 is 14 amino acids. The V end was cut by 3 bases, the J end by 7 bases, with 10 bases between. Looked up from germline, CDR1 is SEHNR and CDR2 is FQNEAQ (reference sequence). CDR3: CASSFDSGNSPLHF. As DNA, the CDR3 is TGTGCCAGCAGCTTCGACAGCGGGAATTCACCCCTCCACTTT.

The rearrangement joins TRBV19 to TRBJ2-1; perhaps TRBD1 as D (5 bases). V lost 1 base to trimming and J lost 7 bases, with 8 bases between them. This CDR3 is 13 amino acids long. CDR1 and CDR2 from the germline V gene are LNHDA and SQIVND (reference sequence). The CDR3 loop is CASSIGAGNEQFF. The CDR3 nucleotides read TGTGCCAGTAGTATAGGTGCAGGGAATGAGCAGTTCTTC.

The J gene is TRBJ1-5, the V gene TRBV23-1; 9 bases agree with TRBD1. TRBV23-1 is marked as an open reading frame, function uncertain. The V segment lost 3 bases and the J segment 0 bases; nucleotides outside the gene matches: 9. CDR3 length equals 18 residues. The CDR3 protein is CASSQTGGPRYSNQPQHF. DNA of the CDR3: TGCGCCAGCAGTCAGACAGGGGGGCCTAGGTATAGCAATCAGCCCCAGCATTTT.

This chain uses TRBV6-1 with TRBJ2-7; unclear D gene. The CDR3 runs 14 residues. Looked up from germline, CDR1 is MNHNS and CDR2 is SASEGT. Trimming shortened V by 1 base and J by 4 bases, and 11 bases separated the two germline ends. Here the CDR3 DNA reads TGTGCCAGCAGTGAAGGGGCAGGCCCTTACGAGCAGTACGTC. Translation gives CASSEGAGPYEQYV.

The V call is TRBV7-8, the J call TRBJ2-7; TRBD2 matches 12 bases. The CDR3 is made up of 15 amino acids. CDR1 is SGHVS and CDR2 is FQNEAQ in the germline V gene. Trimming took 5 bases from V and 1 from J; bases not matched to a gene: 3. CDR3 DNA sequence: TGTGCCAGCAGCGCCGGACTAGCGGGATCCTACGAGCAGTACTTC. This encodes CASSAGLAGSYEQYF. Full variable domain (rest looked up from reference TRBV7-8 and TRBJ2-7): GAGVSQSPRYKVAKRGQDVALRCDPISGHVSLFWYQQALGQGPEFLTYFQNEAQLDKSGLPSDRFFAERPEGSVSTLKIQRTQQEDSAVYLCASSAGLAGSYEQYFGPGTRLTVT.

This sequence joins TRBV19 and TRBJ1-1, with D maybe TRBD1 (6 bases). The CDR3 consists of 17 residues. V shed 8 bases and J shed 4 bases, with 26 bases lying between them. The germline V gene encodes CDR1 LNHDA and CDR2 SQIVND (reference sequence). The CDR3 is CASFPVVGGDSPTEAFF. The CDR3 nucleotides are TGTGCCAGTTTCCCGGTCGTGGGGGGCGATTCTCCCACTGAAGCTTTCTTT. Full variable domain (missing parts from reference TRBV19 and TRBJ1-1): DGGITQSPKYLFRKEGQNVTLSCEQNLNHDAMYWYRQDPGQGLRLIYYSQIVNDFQKGDIAEGYSVSREKKESFPLTVTSAQKNPTAFYLCASFPVVGGDSPTEAFFGQGTRLTVV.

A single count supports this clone. V is TRBV7-9 and J is TRBJ1-3; D might be TRBD1 (5 bases). Germline V gene lookup returns CDR1 SEHNR and CDR2 FQNEAQ (reference sequence). CDR3 length: 14 residues. Trimming shortened V by 5 bases and J by 0 bases, and 8 bases separated the two germline ends. CDR3 nucleotide sequence: TGTGCCAGCAGCAGGGGCGACTCTGGAAACACCATATATTTT. This codes for CASSRGDSGNTIYF.

This chain joins TRBV7-2 and TRBJ2-1, with a tentative D call TRBD2 (6 bases). Germline CDR1 reads SGHTA; CDR2 reads FQGNSA. The V end lost 5 bases, the J end lost 9 bases, and 14 bases lay between the germline ends. The length of the CDR3 is 13 residues. CDR3 loop: CASSKTGVGEQFF. CDR3 DNA: TGTGCCAGCAGCAAAACGGGAGTCGGTGAGCAGTTCTTC.

The chain uses TRBV7-9 and TRBJ1-1; D gene ambiguous. CDR1 is SEHNR, CDR2 FQNEAQ, per germline (reference sequence). The CDR3 is 14 residues long. V was shortened by 1 base and J by 2 bases, with 8 bases between the two germline ends. The CDR3 DNA follows: TGTGCCAGCAGCTTAGTGTTGGGTAACACTGAAGCTTTCTTT. Translating gives CASSLVLGNTEAFF.

The count of this clone is one. The rearrangement uses TRBV19 and TRBJ2-2, with TRBD1 matching 9 bases. J gave up 6 bases and V 6 bases, and 11 bases lay outside the gene matches. There are 16 residues in the CDR3. CDR1 is LNHDA, CDR2 SQIVND, per germline (reference sequence). This CDR3 reads CASSQTGTGPSGELFF. CDR3 in DNA: TGTGCCAGTAGCCAGACCGGGACAGGGCCGTCCGGGGAGCTGTTTTTT.

This clone has just one count. This sequence joins TRBV27 and TRBJ1-5, with D perhaps TRBD1 (6 bases). V lost 2 bases and J 3 bases, leaving 14 bases between the germline ends. Looked up from germline, CDR1 is MNHEY and CDR2 is SMNVEV (reference sequence). This CDR3 region has 16 residues. The CDR3, as DNA: TGTGCCAGCAGTTTAAGCAGGGGCATGGACAATCAGCCCCAGCATTTT. Translation: CASSLSRGMDNQPQHF.